The T cell receptor (beta chain) described here comes from a study of blood T cell repertoires in COVID-19. Study-wide background: Collection of acute and convalescent COVID-19 samples took place in the United States, Italy and Spain. Nucleic acid was either cDNA or gDNA, and it came from T cells, B-cell-depleted T cells, or PBMCs.

Authors' processing steps: Nucleated cell number was recorded as an estimate derived from reference gene primer amplification. The protocol was immunoSEQ multiplex PCR, while the TCRdb copy is restricted to in-frame clones and leaves out a portion. That table gives V, J and clone size, and the DNA gave D and trimming. The data contain around 160,000 clones, over 80% of them seen just once; the ten biggest clones take up about 3%. This CDR3 comprises 17 residues. Germline CDR1 and CDR2: KGHSH and LQKENI. Germline trimming cut 4 bases from V and 4 bases from J; bases unmatched to any gene: 11. Sequencing input: peripheral blood. The clonotype was recovered from a woman in her thirties or forties with active or convalescent COVID-19. The gene calls are TRBV18 and TRBJ1-1, with 11 bases that match TRBD1. The CDR3 protein is CASSLLAEGTGGTEAFF. For the CDR3, the DNA is TGTGCCAGCTCACTATTAGCCGAAGGGACAGGGGGCACTGAAGCTTTCTTT. Together with reference TRBV18 and TRBJ1-1, the CDR3 gives the full variable domain: NAGVMQNPRHLVRRRGQEARLRCSPMKGHSHVYWYRQLPEEGLKFMVYLQKENIIDESGMPKERFSAEFPKEGPSILRIQQVVRGDSAAYFCASSLLAEGTGGTEAFFGQGTRLTVV.